This entry is about one TCR beta chain. The data originate from a study of blood T cell repertoires in COVID-19. The table came from immunoSEQ multiplex PCR; TCRdb's copy has only in-frame clones and leaves some out. This sample has roughly 200,000 clones, with about 83% found just once. This CDR3 has 16 amino acids. From germline, CDR1 is SGHTA and CDR2 FQGTGA. V shed 4 bases and J shed 0 bases, with 14 bases lying between them. Source material: peripheral blood. The sequence derives from a person aged 65 to 85 with COVID-19, enrolled during active disease. The chain has TRBV7-3 and TRBJ2-3; D is perhaps TRBD2 (5 bases). CDR3 region: CASSSWESASTDTQYF. CDR3 DNA sequence: TGTGCCAGCAGCTCCTGGGAGTCAGCTAGCACAGATACGCAGTATTTT.